The 13 T cell receptor beta chains below all came from one sample that was sequenced in a study of post-analysis software for immune sequencing data (dated by TCRdb to the mid-2010s). Study-wide findings and limitations: Roughly 5 TRBV segments, including TRBV5-6, TRBV5-1 and TRBV20-1, were significantly more frequent in patients than controls.

Receptor amplification or capture employed PCR. The sequencer listed for this sample is Illumina HiSeq 2500. To reduce PCR and sequencing biases, unique molecular identifiers were built into the TCR beta cDNA libraries. In TCRdb, the public reads were trimmed at Q25 with fastp and aligned with MiXCR, with productive beta chains retained. Every entry covers one CDR3 protein and lists the most common genes and DNA from its rows. The sample table contains 350,000 to 450,000 distinct CDR3 sequences; only one count was recorded for approximately 39% of them. The top ten constitute 6% to 9% of the sample. The antigens of these receptors remain unknown. Sequenced material: blood. All receptors derive from a girl aged 2 to 10 with multiple sclerosis.

This clonotype was seen just once. This chain joins TRBV12-3 or TRBV12-4 and TRBJ1-2; D not resolved. Trimming shortened V by 2 bases and J by 2 bases, and 12 bases separated the two germline ends. The CDR3 is 15 amino acids. The CDR3 region is CASSLRSTGNYGYTF. The CDR3 nucleotides are TGTGCCAGCAGTTTACGGTCGACGGGAAACTATGGCTACACCTTC.

This clonotype showed up just once. The chain recombines TRBV20-1 with TRBJ2-3, with 7 nucleotides matching TRBD2. The germline gives CDR1 DFQATT, CDR2 SNEGSKA (reference sequence). Losses at the gene ends were 8 bases for V and 3 bases for J; bases not matched to a gene: 20. The CDR3 covers 17 residues. The CDR3 reads CSTTSMSPSGSTDTQYF. In DNA form, the CDR3 reads TGCAGTACTACTTCCATGAGTCCTAGCGGAAGTACAGATACGCAGTATTTT.

In its sample, this clonotype was seen a few times. The CDR3 sequence is CASSPVSGRDEQFF. The CDR3 DNA is TGTGCCAGCTCACCGGTTAGCGGGCGCGATGAGCAGTTCTTC. The chain joins TRBV18 to TRBJ2-1; TRBD2 matches at 7 bases. Germline-derived CDR1 and CDR2 are KGHSH and LQKENI. J was trimmed by 8 bases and V by 3 bases; bases with no gene match: 7. CDR3 length equals 14 residues.

This chain links TRBV28 with TRBJ2-3, with D unresolved. CDR1 MDHEN and CDR2 SYDVKM come from the germline V gene. The CDR3 sequence is 16 residues long. Trimming took 5 bases from V and 6 from J, leaving 21 bases between them. CDR3 DNA: TGTGCCAGCAGTCCCCTAGGTAGCCAAATCGCGGATACGCAGTATTTT. Its translation is CASSPLGSQIADTQYF.

The genes are TRBV7-2 and TRBJ2-6; maybe TRBD2 (6 bases). Germline-derived CDR1 and CDR2 are SGHTA and FQGNSA. CDR3 length: 17 residues. Trimming cost V 3 bases and J 0 bases, with 12 bases left between them. The CDR3 DNA follows: TGTGCCAGCAGCTTGAAATTGCGGGACTCTGGGGCCAACGTCCTGACTTTC. The encoded protein is CASSLKLRDSGANVLTF.

This clonotype has more than one count but fewer than ten. The V call is TRBV7-3, the J call TRBJ2-1; D call uncertain. This CDR3 spans 15 amino acids. V lost 5 bases and J lost 0, with 11 bases in between. CDR1 SGHTA and CDR2 FQGTGA come from the germline V gene. CDR3 loop: CASSPVLSSYNEQFF. In DNA, the CDR3 is TGTGCCAGCAGCCCCGTCCTCAGCTCCTACAATGAGCAGTTCTTC.

The gene calls are TRBV28 and TRBJ2-3, with D uncertain. Trimming stripped 2 bases from V and 3 bases from J, with 18 bases between. CDR3 length: 17 residues. Germline-derived CDR1 and CDR2 are MDHEN and SYDVKM. CDR3 protein: CASSLRNAPAGTDTQYF. DNA of the CDR3: TGTGCCAGCAGTTTAAGGAACGCCCCCGCAGGAACAGATACGCAGTATTTT.

The chain recombines TRBV29-1 with TRBJ2-7; 9 bases agree with TRBD1. Germline lookup yields CDR1 SQVTM and CDR2 ANQGSEA. This CDR3 comprises 12 residues. The V segment lost 8 bases and the J segment 2 bases; nucleotides outside the gene matches: 4. Written as DNA, the CDR3 is TGCAGCCCGGGACAGGGAGCCTACGAGCAGTACTTC. Residues: CSPGQGAYEQYF.

With regard to this clonotype: Compared with germline, one end of the junction differs, possibly owing to a read error. The chain joins TRBV28 to TRBJ2-1; D remains ambiguous. The CDR3 is 16 amino acids. Germline V gives CDR1 MDHEN, CDR2 SYDVKM. CDR3 region: CVSSATTPPTYNEQFF. CDR3 nucleotide sequence: TGTGTCAGCAGTGCCACTACACCACCTACTTACAATGAGCAGTTCTTC.

The rearrangement joins TRBV27 to TRBJ2-7; 8 bases are shared with TRBD1. V was pared by 4 bases and J by 4 bases, with 3 bases of the junction left unmatched. This CDR3 region has 13 residues. Germline assignment: CDR1 MNHEY and CDR2 SMNVEV (reference sequence). The CDR3 reads CASSSRGLYEQYF. Here the CDR3 DNA reads TGTGCCAGCAGTTCCAGGGGGCTTTACGAGCAGTACTTC.

V and J are TRBV27 and TRBJ1-5; no clear D gene. V was cut by 5 bases and J by 0 bases, with 14 bases left in between. The length of the CDR3 is 16 residues. CDR1 MNHEY and CDR2 SMNVEV come from the germline V gene (reference sequence). CDR3 in DNA: TGTGCCAGCAGTCCCTGGACGGATTATAGCAATCAGCCCCAGCATTTT. Translating it yields CASSPWTDYSNQPQHF.

The chain links TRBV28 to TRBJ2-7; either TRBD1 or TRBD2 may supply D (5 bases each). V shed 4 bases and J shed 2 bases, with 15 bases lying between them. Germline V gene sequence: CDR1 MDHEN, CDR2 SYDVKM. The length of the CDR3 is 15 residues. The CDR3 bases are TGTGCCAGCAGTTCTCCGGGACCAGCCACCTACGAGCAGTACTTC. This codes for CASSSPGPATYEQYF.

The chain links TRBV5-1 to TRBJ2-5, with TRBD1 as a possible D gene (5 bases). The length of the CDR3 is 14 residues. Germline V gene data show CDR1 as SGHRS and CDR2 as YFSETQ. V was clipped by 0 bases and J by 3 bases, with 9 bases between them. The CDR3 DNA reads TGCGCCAGCAGCTTGGACGGCAGGGAAGAGACCCAGTACTTC. This codes for CASSLDGREETQYF. Full variable domain (rest looked up from reference TRBV5-1 and TRBJ2-5): KAGVTQTPRYLIKTRGQQVTLSCSPISGHRSVSWYQQTPGQGLQFLFEYFSETQRNKGNFPGRFSGRQFSNSRSEMNVSTLELGDSALYLCASSLDGREETQYFGPGTRLLVL.